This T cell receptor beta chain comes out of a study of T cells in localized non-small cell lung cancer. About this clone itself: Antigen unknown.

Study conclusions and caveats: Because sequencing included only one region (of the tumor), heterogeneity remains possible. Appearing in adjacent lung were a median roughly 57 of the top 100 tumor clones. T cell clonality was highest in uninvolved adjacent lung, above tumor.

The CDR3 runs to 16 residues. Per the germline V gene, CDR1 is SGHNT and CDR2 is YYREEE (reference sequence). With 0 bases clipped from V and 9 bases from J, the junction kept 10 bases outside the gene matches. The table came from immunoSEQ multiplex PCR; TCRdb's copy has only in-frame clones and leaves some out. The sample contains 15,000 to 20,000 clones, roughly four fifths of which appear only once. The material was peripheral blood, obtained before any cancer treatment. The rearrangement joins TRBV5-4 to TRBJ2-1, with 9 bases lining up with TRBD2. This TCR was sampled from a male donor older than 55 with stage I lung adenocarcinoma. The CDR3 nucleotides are TGTGCCAGCAGCTTGGCCGCAGCGGGAGGTTTGGGTGAGCAGTTCTTC. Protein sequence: CASSLAAAGGLGEQFF.